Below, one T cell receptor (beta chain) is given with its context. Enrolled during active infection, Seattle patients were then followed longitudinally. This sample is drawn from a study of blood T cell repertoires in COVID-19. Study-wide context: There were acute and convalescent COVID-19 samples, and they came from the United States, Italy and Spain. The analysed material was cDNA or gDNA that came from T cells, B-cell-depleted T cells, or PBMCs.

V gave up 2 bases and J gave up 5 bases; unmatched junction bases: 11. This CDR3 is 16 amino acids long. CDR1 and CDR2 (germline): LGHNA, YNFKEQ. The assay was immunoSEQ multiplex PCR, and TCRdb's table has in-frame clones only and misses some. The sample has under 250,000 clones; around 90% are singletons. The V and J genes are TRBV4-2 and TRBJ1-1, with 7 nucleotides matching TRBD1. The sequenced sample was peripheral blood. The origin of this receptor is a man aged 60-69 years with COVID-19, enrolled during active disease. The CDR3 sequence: CASSQNRQGVRTEAFF. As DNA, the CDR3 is TGTGCCAGCAGCCAAAACCGACAGGGAGTTCGGACTGAAGCTTTCTTT.